This T cell receptor beta chain was identified in a study of somatic mutations in cytotoxic T cells in rheumatoid arthritis. V shed 3 bases and J 3 bases; nucleotides not matched to a gene: 5. The germline V gene has CDR1 LNHDA and CDR2 SQIVND (reference sequence). The CDR3 is 15 residues long. Profiled with immunoSEQ multiplex PCR; TCRdb holds only in-frame clones, not every one. Among under 8,000 clones listed, around three quarters were seen once. Sequences were obtained from CD8+ T cells sorted from blood. The gene calls are TRBV19 and TRBJ2-1, with 7 bases lining up with TRBD2. This clonotype was obtained from a woman aged 50 to 60 in good health. CDR3 DNA: TGTGCCAGTAGTATGGCGAGCGGGGTCTACAATGAGCAGTTCTTC. Its translation: CASSMASGVYNEQFF. Filled out from reference TRBV19 and TRBJ2-1, the complete variable domain reads DGGITQSPKYLFRKEGQNVTLSCEQNLNHDAMYWYRQDPGQGLRLIYYSQIVNDFQKGDIAEGYSVSREKKESFPLTVTSAQKNPTAFYLCASSMASGVYNEQFFGPGTRLTVL.